These 9 T cell receptor beta chains were sequenced from one sample in a study of cytomegalovirus exposure and HLA in healthy donors. Researchers ran the PCR with 60 Vbeta and 13 Jbeta primers. Some clones are missing from TCRdb's copy, which holds only in-frame ones; the method was immunoSEQ multiplex PCR. Of some 130,000 clones listed, approximately 70% are singletons. The sample comprised PBMCs. The receptors were gathered from a woman aged 40 to 50 in good health and CMV-seronegative.

This chain uses TRBV4-3 with TRBJ1-1; tentative D call: TRBD1 (5 bases). The CDR3 is 15 amino acids. Trimming stripped 1 base from V and 6 bases from J, with 15 bases between. Looked up from germline, CDR1 is LGHNA and CDR2 is YSLEER. The DNA for the CDR3 is TGCGCCAGCAGCCAAGTCCCGGGTGGGGACTCTGAAGCTTTCTTT. Translating it yields CASSQVPGGDSEAFF.

This chain uses TRBV5-1 with TRBJ1-6; D unclear. The CDR3 runs to 16 residues. Trimming cost V 0 bases and J 0 bases, with 7 bases left between them. CDR1 is SGHRS, CDR2 YFSETQ, per germline. CDR3: CASSLGGSSYNSPLHF. CDR3 nucleotide sequence: TGCGCCAGCAGCTTGGGCGGGAGCTCCTATAATTCACCCCTCCACTTT.

The J gene is TRBJ2-1, the V gene TRBV9; 12 bases match TRBD2. The CDR3 sequence is 15 residues long. The ends lost 7 bases at V and 5 bases at J; junction bases unmatched: 7. Germline CDR1 reads SGDLS; CDR2 reads YYNGEE. CDR3 nucleotide sequence: TGTGCCAGCGGCAGGACTAGCGGGGAAGACAATGAGCAGTTCTTC. Translation: CASGRTSGEDNEQFF.

This chain links TRBV9 with TRBJ1-1, with D possibly TRBD1 on 6 matching bases. V shed 0 bases and J shed 4 bases, with 7 bases lying between them. The CDR3 spans 13 residues. Germline V gene lookup returns CDR1 SGDLS and CDR2 YYNGEE. DNA for the CDR3: TGTGCCAGCAGCGTAGCAGGGGCCACTGAAGCTTTCTTT. Its protein is CASSVAGATEAFF.

This sequence joins TRBV27 and TRBJ1-5; 8 positions agree with TRBD1. Germline values: CDR1 MNHEY, CDR2 SMNVEV (reference sequence). With 5 bases clipped from V and 7 bases from J, the junction kept 7 bases outside the gene matches. The CDR3 spans 14 residues. The CDR3 loop is CASSDGQGNQPQHF. In nucleotides, the CDR3 is TGTGCCAGCAGTGACGGACAGGGAAACCAGCCCCAGCATTTT.

This clone has more than one count but fewer than ten. The chain has TRBV5-1 and TRBJ2-2, with 11 positions matching TRBD1. Germline CDR1 reads SGHRS; CDR2 reads YFSETQ. The CDR3 length is 15 residues. The trim removed 4 bases at V and 6 bases at J, leaving 5 bases unmatched. In nucleotides, the CDR3 is TGCGCCAGCAGCCAAGGACAGGGGGCTGCCGGGGAGCTGTTTTTT. It is translated as CASSQGQGAAGELFF.

The chain combines TRBV18 with TRBJ1-1; possibly TRBD1 for D (5 bases). CDR1 and CDR2 from the germline V gene are KGHSH and LQKENI. V lost 2 bases and J 3 bases, leaving 10 bases between the germline ends. This CDR3 is 14 amino acids long. The CDR3 DNA reads TGTGCCAGCTCACCAATGACGGGGGACACTGAAGCTTTCTTT. It is translated as CASSPMTGDTEAFF.

This chain uses TRBV5-1 with TRBJ2-5; D call uncertain. From germline, CDR1 is SGHRS and CDR2 YFSETQ. Trimming shortened V by 0 bases and J by 0 bases, and 6 bases separated the two germline ends. The CDR3 covers 14 residues. CDR3 loop: CASSLDNYQETQYF. The CDR3 DNA reads as TGCGCCAGCAGCTTGGACAATTACCAAGAGACCCAGTACTTC.

This clone was seen only a few times. The chain is built from TRBV6-6 and TRBJ2-7, with 9 positions matching TRBD1. Germline V gives CDR1 MNHNY, CDR2 SVGAGI (reference sequence). The CDR3 contains 13 residues. V lost 4 bases, J lost 3 bases, and 1 base stayed unmatched. CDR3 sequence reads: CASSWTGVYEQYV. For the CDR3, the DNA is TGTGCCAGCAGTTGGACAGGGGTCTACGAGCAGTACGTC.